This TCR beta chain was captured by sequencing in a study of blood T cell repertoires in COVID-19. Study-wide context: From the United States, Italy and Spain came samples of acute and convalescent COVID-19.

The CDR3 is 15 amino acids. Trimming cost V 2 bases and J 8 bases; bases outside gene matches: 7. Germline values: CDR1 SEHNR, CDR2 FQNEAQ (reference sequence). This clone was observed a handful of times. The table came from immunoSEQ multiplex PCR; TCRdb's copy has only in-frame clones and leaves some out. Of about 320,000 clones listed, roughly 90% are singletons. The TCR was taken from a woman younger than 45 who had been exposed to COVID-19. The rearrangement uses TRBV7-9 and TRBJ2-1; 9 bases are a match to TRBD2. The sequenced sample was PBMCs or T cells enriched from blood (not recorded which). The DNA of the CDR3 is TGTGCCAGCAGCTTAAGGAGCGGGGGGTTCGATGAGCAGTTCTTC. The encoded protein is CASSLRSGGFDEQFF.